The 24 T cell receptor beta chains presented below share a single source sample, sequenced in a study of T-cell reconstitution after alpha-beta-depleted transplantation in children (dated by TCRdb to 2016 to 2017). Libraries came from PCR. The run used an Illumina HiSeq 2500. TCR libraries were prepared with molecular barcoding, using unique molecular identifiers to normalize TCRbeta repertoire quantification. TCRdb reprocessed the public reads (quality trimming at Q25 with fastp, clone calling with MiXCR) and kept in-frame beta chains. Records with the same CDR3 protein are collapsed into one entry carrying the most frequent genes and DNA. This sample gives 450,000 to 700,000 distinct CDR3 sequences in total; roughly 27% of them show up just once. Approximately 39% of the sample rests with the top ten. In the paper's terms, the treatment or condition label means: allogeneic hematopoietic cell transplantation with graft depleted of TCRalphabeta T cells and CD19 B cells.

Sequencing was performed on PBMCs, taken before TCRalphabeta/CD19-depleted stem cell transplant. These receptors all come from a boy under two years old with Wiskott-Aldrich syndrome, due to receive a stem cell transplant.

This clonotype was observed a few times. This chain connects TRBV7-2 to TRBJ2-5; D is unclear. Germline loops: CDR1 SGHTA, CDR2 FQGNSA. The CDR3 is 15 residues long. With 3 bases removed from V and 1 base from J, the gap between germline ends came to 12 bases. The CDR3 DNA reads as TGTGCCAGCAGCTTTGGCCAAGGGTCCCAAGAGACCCAGTACTTC. Protein: CASSFGQGSQETQYF.

This chain links TRBV6-1 with TRBJ2-1; tentatively, D is TRBD1 (5 bases). The CDR3 is 13 amino acids. The germline V gene encodes CDR1 MNHNS and CDR2 SASEGT. The CDR3 is CATRVGVKSEQFF. Here the CDR3 DNA reads TGTGCTACAAGGGTAGGGGTTAAGAGCGAGCAGTTCTTC.

The chain uses TRBV29-1 and TRBJ1-2; D is possibly TRBD1 (5 bases). V lost 5 bases and J 8 bases, leaving 18 bases between the germline ends. The CDR3 sequence is 13 residues long. Per germline, CDR1 SQVTM and CDR2 ANQGSEA. The CDR3 loop is CSVPGRLSEGYTF. Written as DNA, the CDR3 is TGCAGCGTTCCGGGGCGACTCAGCGAAGGCTACACCTTC.

The chain is built from TRBV12-3 or TRBV12-4 and TRBJ1-4; D possibly corresponds to TRBD1 (5 bases). Trimming removed 9 bases from V and 11 bases from J, with 16 bases in between. This CDR3 has 12 amino acids. Here the CDR3 DNA reads TGTGCCAGTGCGGGACGGGAAGACAAACTGTTTTTT. Its translation is CASAGREDKLFF.

This clonotype was observed a few times. This chain joins TRBV20-1 and TRBJ2-5; the match to TRBD1 covers 7 bases. This CDR3 is 14 amino acids long. The V gene's germline CDR1 is DFQATT and CDR2 SNEGSKA (reference sequence). V shed 6 bases and J 2 bases; nucleotides not matched to a gene: 9. The CDR3 reads CSAPPRGKQETQYF. In DNA form, the CDR3 reads TGCAGTGCCCCACCCAGGGGGAAACAAGAGACCCAGTACTTC.

With regard to this clonotype: An end of the junction does not agree with germline; a read error may underlie this. This rearrangement joins TRBV5-1 to TRBJ1-2, with D perhaps TRBD1 (5 bases). CDR1 SGHRS and CDR2 YFSETQ come from the germline V gene. This CDR3 has 14 amino acids. As DNA, the CDR3 is TGCGCCAGCAGCTCCGGGACTGCTAACTATGGCGACACCTTC. This gives the protein CASSSGTANYGDTF.

This chain uses TRBV5-1 with TRBJ1-2; D remains ambiguous. The germline V and J ends were trimmed by 0 bases and 5 bases, with 11 bases remaining between them. The CDR3 length is 14 residues. Germline-derived CDR1 and CDR2 are SGHRS and YFSETQ. CDR3 DNA: TGCGCCAGCAGCTTGGAAGGGCTTGGTTATGGCTACACCTTC. This sequence encodes CASSLEGLGYGYTF. The full variable domain, in which reference TRBV5-1 and TRBJ1-2 provide the parts outside the CDR3, is KAGVTQTPRYLIKTRGQQVTLSCSPISGHRSVSWYQQTPGQGLQFLFEYFSETQRNKGNFPGRFSGRQFSNSRSEMNVSTLELGDSALYLCASSLEGLGYGYTFGSGTRLTVV.

This chain joins TRBV7-8 and TRBJ2-5; TRBD2 matches at 7 bases. The CDR3 length is 15 residues. CDR1 is SGHVS, CDR2 FQNEAQ, per germline. Germline trimming cut 5 bases from V and 1 base from J; bases unmatched to any gene: 7. The CDR3: CASSPVREGQETQYF. CDR3 bases: TGTGCCAGCAGCCCCGTGAGGGAGGGCCAAGAGACCCAGTACTTC.

The chain employs TRBV6-5 and TRBJ1-2; D is undetermined. The germline CDR1 and CDR2 sequences are MNHEY and SVGAGI. CDR3 size: 12 residues. V dropped 5 bases and J dropped 5 bases, with 9 bases sitting between them. Here the CDR3 DNA reads TGTGCCAGCAGTAACAGTAATTATGGCTACACCTTC. Its translation is CASSNSNYGYTF.

The chain is built from TRBV5-1 and TRBJ2-1, with 9 positions matching TRBD2. V shed 6 bases, J shed 2 bases, and the junction held 6 bases outside the gene matches. The CDR3 is made up of 15 amino acids. Germline CDR1 reads SGHRS; CDR2 reads YFSETQ. The CDR3 reads CASNGGLATYNEQFF. The CDR3 nucleotides are TGCGCCAGCAACGGTGGACTAGCGACCTACAATGAGCAGTTCTTC.

The chain joins TRBV7-8 to TRBJ1-1; 9 nucleotides match TRBD1. J lost 11 bases, V lost 2 bases, and 21 bases had no gene match. The length of the CDR3 is 18 residues. Germline CDR1 reads SGHVS; CDR2 reads FQNEAQ. CDR3 region: CASSLRDRVTIPSDWAFF. The CDR3 DNA sequence: TGTGCCAGCAGCTTACGGGACAGGGTGACTATTCCCTCCGATTGGGCTTTCTTT.

V usage is TRBV11-2 and J usage is TRBJ2-3; D uncertain. Trimming took 5 bases from V and 5 from J, leaving 8 bases between them. This CDR3 is built from 12 residues. Germline loops: CDR1 SGHAT, CDR2 FQNNGV. For the CDR3, the DNA is TGTGCCAGCAGCGGTAGTGGAGATACGCAGTATTTT. This encodes CASSGSGDTQYF.

DNA of the CDR3: TGTGCCAGCAGCTCCACTGGGTTACATAGAGGTTACACCGGGGAGCTGTTTTTT. Protein: CASSSTGLHRGYTGELFF. The chain links TRBV7-3 to TRBJ2-2; no clear D. The CDR3 spans 18 residues. CDR1 and CDR2 from the germline V gene are SGHTA and FQGTGA. Trimming took off 4 bases at V and 3 bases at J, with 21 bases between the two ends.

The chain joins TRBV6-5 to TRBJ2-3; D could derive from TRBD1 or TRBD2 (5 bases each). This CDR3 region has 15 residues. CDR1 is MNHEY, CDR2 SVGAGI, per germline. The V gene lost 2 bases and the J gene lost 3 bases, with 12 bases spanning the gap. The CDR3 is CASSYVAGRTDTQYF. As DNA, the CDR3 is TGTGCCAGCAGTTACGTGGCAGGGAGAACAGATACGCAGTATTTT.

In its sample, this clonotype was seen a few times. V is TRBV14 and J is TRBJ2-2; 8 nucleotides match TRBD2. The germline V gene encodes CDR1 SGHDN and CDR2 FVKESK. V lost 5 bases to trimming and J lost 5 bases; unmatched junction nucleotides: 16. CDR3 length: 18 residues. The CDR3 DNA is TGTGCCAGCAGCTCCGACCCCTTGCCGGGACTAGATACCGGGGAGCTGTTTTTT. Residues: CASSSDPLPGLDTGELFF.

The chain links TRBV28 to TRBJ2-1; TRBD2 matches 10 bases. V dropped 1 base and J dropped 8; count of bases not matched to a gene: 5. CDR1 and CDR2 (germline): MDHEN, SYDVKM. This CDR3 comprises 15 residues. The CDR3 spells CASSLSSGSVHEQFF. In nucleotides, the CDR3 is TGTGCCAGCAGTTTATCTAGCGGGAGCGTCCATGAGCAGTTCTTC.

The sample holds many counts of this clonotype. The V call is TRBV7-9, the J call TRBJ2-1; D possibly matches TRBD1 or TRBD2 (5 bases each). Germline lookup yields CDR1 SEHNR and CDR2 FQNEAQ (reference sequence). The CDR3 has 15 residues. Trimming took off 5 bases at V and 4 bases at J, with 15 bases between the two ends. The CDR3 reads CASSPMPGRYNEQFF. CDR3 nucleotides: TGTGCCAGCAGCCCTATGCCGGGACGGTACAATGAGCAGTTCTTC.

The chain combines TRBV12-3 or TRBV12-4 with TRBJ2-1, with D unresolved. V gave up 6 bases and J gave up 8 bases, with 8 bases separating them. This CDR3 has 11 residues. The CDR3 region is CASSYRDEQFF. In DNA, the CDR3 is TGTGCCAGCAGCTACCGCGATGAGCAGTTCTTC.

This clonotype was recorded a few times. The J gene is TRBJ2-3, the V gene TRBV24-1; TRBD1 matches 10 bases. This CDR3 has 16 residues. V shed 6 bases, J shed 4 bases, and the junction held 9 bases outside the gene matches. Germline V lookup: CDR1 KGHDR, CDR2 SFDVKD. The CDR3 loop is CATSSSGTGAPDTQYF. DNA of the CDR3: TGTGCCACCAGTAGCTCTGGGACAGGGGCTCCAGATACGCAGTATTTT.

About this clonotype: Sequence at one end of the junction differs from germline and may be a read error. The chain employs TRBV5-1 and TRBJ2-3; 9 positions agree with TRBD2. The germline gives CDR1 SGHRS, CDR2 YFSETQ. This CDR3 is built from 16 residues. The CDR3 protein is CTSSPGQAGGTDTQYF. In nucleotides, the CDR3 is TGCACCAGCAGCCCCGGACAAGCGGGAGGTACAGATACGCAGTATTTT.

This clonotype was seen more than once but under ten times. The chain uses TRBV7-2 and TRBJ1-1; D may be TRBD1 (5 bases). In germline, CDR1 is SGHTA, CDR2 FQGNSA. This CDR3 has 13 amino acids. V dropped 3 bases and J dropped 3 bases, with 8 bases sitting between them. CDR3 region: CASSLGLYTEAFF. CDR3 nucleotide sequence: TGTGCCAGCAGCTTGGGACTTTACACTGAAGCTTTCTTT.

The sample holds a few counts of this clonotype. This chain connects TRBV11-1 to TRBJ2-3; no reliable D call. The CDR3 has 12 residues. V lost 4 bases, J lost 6 bases, and 8 bases lay in between. Germline V CDR1 and CDR2: SGHAT, FQDESV (reference sequence). The CDR3 protein is CASSWGPDTQYF. DNA for the CDR3: TGTGCCAGCAGCTGGGGTCCGGATACGCAGTATTTT.

The table lists this clonotype with a few counts. The V and J genes are TRBV7-3 and TRBJ2-1; 10 bases map to TRBD2. V shed 1 base, J shed 6 bases, and the junction held 9 bases outside the gene matches. CDR1 and CDR2 (germline): SGHTA, FQGTGA. CDR3 length equals 17 residues. The CDR3 DNA reads as TGTGCCAGCAGCTTAAGGGCACTAGCGGGACTCAGCAATGAGCAGTTCTTC. Translated, it gives CASSLRALAGLSNEQFF.

This clonotype was seen a few times. This chain links TRBV7-2 with TRBJ2-4; D gene unclear. The CDR3 is 14 amino acids. Trimming took off 4 bases at V and 0 bases at J, with 7 bases between the two ends. The germline V gene has CDR1 SGHTA and CDR2 FQGNSA. CDR3 DNA sequence: TGTGCCAGCAGCTCTAGACTAGCCAAAAACATTCAGTACTTC. Protein product: CASSSRLAKNIQYF.